This T cell receptor (beta chain) was profiled in a study of blood T cell repertoires in COVID-19. Assay: immunoSEQ multiplex PCR; the TCRdb copy retains only in-frame clones and omits some. This table holds about 340,000 clones, about 89% found once. Input material: peripheral blood. The source of this sequence is a woman between 50 and 59 years old with COVID-19, enrolled during active disease.

In nucleotides, the CDR3 is TGCGCCAGCAGCCAAGTGACTAGCGGAAACCAAGAGACCCAGTACTTC. This translates into CASSQVTSGNQETQYF. The chain joins TRBV4-3 to TRBJ2-5, with 9 nucleotides matching TRBD2. This CDR3 is 16 amino acids long. In germline, CDR1 is LGHNA, CDR2 YSLEER. The V and J ends lost 1 base and 0 bases, in that order; junction bases with no gene match: 3.